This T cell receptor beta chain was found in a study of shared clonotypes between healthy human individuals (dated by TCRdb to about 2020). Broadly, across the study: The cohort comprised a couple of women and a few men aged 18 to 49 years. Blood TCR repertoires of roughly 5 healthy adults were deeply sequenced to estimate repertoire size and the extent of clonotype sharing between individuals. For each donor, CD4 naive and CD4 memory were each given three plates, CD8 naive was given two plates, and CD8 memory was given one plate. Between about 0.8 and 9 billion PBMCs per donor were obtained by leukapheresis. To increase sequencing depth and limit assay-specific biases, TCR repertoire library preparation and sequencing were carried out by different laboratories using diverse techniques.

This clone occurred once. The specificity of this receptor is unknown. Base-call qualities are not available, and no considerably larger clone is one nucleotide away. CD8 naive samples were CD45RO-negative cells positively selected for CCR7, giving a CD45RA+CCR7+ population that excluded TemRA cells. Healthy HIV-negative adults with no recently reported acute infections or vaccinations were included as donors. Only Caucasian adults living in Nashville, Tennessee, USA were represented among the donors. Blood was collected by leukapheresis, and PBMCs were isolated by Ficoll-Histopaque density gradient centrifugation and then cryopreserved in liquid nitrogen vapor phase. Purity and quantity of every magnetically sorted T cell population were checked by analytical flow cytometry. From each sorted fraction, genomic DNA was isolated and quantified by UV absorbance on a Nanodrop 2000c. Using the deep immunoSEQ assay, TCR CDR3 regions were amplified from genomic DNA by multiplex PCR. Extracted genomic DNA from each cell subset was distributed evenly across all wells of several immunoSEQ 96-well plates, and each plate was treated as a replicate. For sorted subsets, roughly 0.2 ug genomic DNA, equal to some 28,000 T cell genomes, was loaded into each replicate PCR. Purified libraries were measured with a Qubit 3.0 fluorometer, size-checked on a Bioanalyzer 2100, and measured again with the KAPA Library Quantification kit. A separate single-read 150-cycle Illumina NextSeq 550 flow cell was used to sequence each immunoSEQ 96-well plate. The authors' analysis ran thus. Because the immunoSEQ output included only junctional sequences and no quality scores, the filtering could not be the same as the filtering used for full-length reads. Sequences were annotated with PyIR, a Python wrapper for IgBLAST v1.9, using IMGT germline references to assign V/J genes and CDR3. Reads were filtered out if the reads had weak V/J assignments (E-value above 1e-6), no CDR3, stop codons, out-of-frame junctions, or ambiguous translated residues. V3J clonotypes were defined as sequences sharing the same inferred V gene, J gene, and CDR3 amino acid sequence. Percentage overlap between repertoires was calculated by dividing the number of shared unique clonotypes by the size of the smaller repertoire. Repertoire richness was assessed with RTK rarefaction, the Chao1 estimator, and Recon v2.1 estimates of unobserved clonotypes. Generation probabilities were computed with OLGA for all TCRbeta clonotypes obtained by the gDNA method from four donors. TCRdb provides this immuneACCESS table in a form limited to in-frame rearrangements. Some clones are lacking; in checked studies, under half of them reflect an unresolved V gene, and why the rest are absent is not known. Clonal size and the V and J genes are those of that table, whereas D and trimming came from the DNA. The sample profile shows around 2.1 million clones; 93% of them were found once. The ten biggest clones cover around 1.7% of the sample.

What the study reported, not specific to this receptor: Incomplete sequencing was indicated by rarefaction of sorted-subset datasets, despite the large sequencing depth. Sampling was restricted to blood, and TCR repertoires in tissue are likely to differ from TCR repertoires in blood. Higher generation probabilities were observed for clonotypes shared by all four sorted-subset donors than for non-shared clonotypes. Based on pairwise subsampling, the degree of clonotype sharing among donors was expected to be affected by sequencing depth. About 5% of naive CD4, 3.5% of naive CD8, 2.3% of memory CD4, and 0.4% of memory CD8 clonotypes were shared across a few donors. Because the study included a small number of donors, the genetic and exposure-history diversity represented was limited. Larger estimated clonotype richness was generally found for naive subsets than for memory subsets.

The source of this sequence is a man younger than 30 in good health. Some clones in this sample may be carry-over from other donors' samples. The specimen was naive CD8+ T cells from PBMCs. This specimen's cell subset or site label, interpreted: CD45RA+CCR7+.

The sequence in DNA is TGTGCCACCCGGACAGTTTTGACTGGGGCCAACGTCCTGACTTTC. Its amino acids are CATRTVLTGANVLTF. The sequence joins TRBV6-1 to TRBJ2-6; the D gene is perhaps TRBD1, from 6 matching bases. Trimming costs V 10 bases and J 2 bases, and their ends lie 15 bases apart. CDR1 and CDR2 are read off the germline V gene as MNHNS and SASEGT. The CDR3, cysteine through phenylalanine, is 15 amino acids long. The DNA shown is the 45-base CDR3, in frame from base 1.